This T cell receptor beta chain appears in the sequencing data of a study of blood T cell repertoires in COVID-19. The CDR3 is 15 amino acids. Per germline, CDR1 SGHTA and CDR2 FQGNSA. The V and J ends lost 5 bases and 5 bases respectively, with 15 bases between them. The protocol was immunoSEQ multiplex PCR, while the TCRdb copy is restricted to in-frame clones and leaves out a portion. Counted here are about 300,000 clones, around 90% occurring once; the ten biggest clones make up over 4%. Sequenced: PBMCs or T cells enriched from blood (not recorded which). The V and J genes are TRBV7-2 and TRBJ1-4, with D possibly TRBD1 on 5 matching bases. The source of this sequence is a man in his sixties who had recovered from COVID-19. In DNA form, the CDR3 reads TGTGCCAGCAGCCCACCGCGGACACACAATGAAAAACTGTTTTTT. Its protein product is CASSPPRTHNEKLFF.